The 29 T cell receptor beta chains in this list originate from one sample, sequenced in a study of T cell changes during pregnancy in multiple sclerosis. Here immunoSEQ multiplex PCR was the method, and the copy in TCRdb shows in-frame clones only, minus some. The profile covers 60,000 or so clones, with just under 90% appearing a single time and about 5% taken by the ten largest. Sequenced: peripheral blood from another person, used as feeder cells. All receptors come from a human donor whose cells served as feeder cells for cultures in a pregnancy study.

This clone was seen a handful of times. The rearrangement uses TRBV18 and TRBJ2-7, with 7 nucleotides matching TRBD2. This CDR3 has 16 residues. The V and J ends lost 6 bases and 6 bases, in that order; junction bases with no gene match: 17. Germline V CDR1 and CDR2: KGHSH, LQKENI. As DNA, the CDR3 is TGTGCCAGCTCCCCGAAGGAGGGAGGGTCTCTCCTCGAGCAGTACTTC. Amino acids: CASSPKEGGSLLEQYF.

The chain couples TRBV7-9 to TRBJ1-5; D not resolved. CDR1 is SEHNR, CDR2 FQNEAQ, per germline (reference sequence). This CDR3 spans 12 amino acids. Trimming left V 5 bases short and J 6 bases short, with 8 bases between. The CDR3 DNA follows: TGTGCCAGCAGCCGGTATGGTCAGCCCCAGCATTTT. Translation gives CASSRYGQPQHF.

The V call is TRBV7-2, the J call TRBJ2-1; TRBD2 matches at 8 bases. Per germline, CDR1 SGHTA and CDR2 FQGNSA. This CDR3 has 17 amino acids. Trimming at V came to 5 bases and at J to 0 bases, leaving 9 bases not matched to a gene. The chain's CDR3 is CASSTPAGGSSYNEQFF. As DNA, the CDR3 is TGTGCCAGCAGCACCCCGGCGGGGGGAAGCTCCTACAATGAGCAGTTCTTC.

This rearrangement joins TRBV6-5 to TRBJ2-5; TRBD2 is a possible D gene (6 bases). This CDR3 comprises 12 residues. V lost 10 bases and J 4 bases, leaving 13 bases between the germline ends. CDR1 and CDR2 (germline): MNHEY, SVGAGI. DNA for the CDR3: TGTGCCACCGAAGGGCGGGGAGAGACCCAGTACTTC. This translates into CATEGRGETQYF.

The J gene is TRBJ1-1, the V gene TRBV18, with D tentatively TRBD1 (6 bases). CDR3 length equals 15 residues. CDR1 and CDR2 (germline): KGHSH, LQKENI. The V end lost 3 bases, the J end lost 0 bases, and 11 bases lay between the germline ends. The CDR3 is CASSPPDSLNTEAFF. CDR3 nucleotide sequence: TGTGCCAGCTCACCGCCGGACAGTTTGAACACTGAAGCTTTCTTT. Full variable domain (outside the CDR3, taken from reference TRBV18 and TRBJ1-1): NAGVMQNPRHLVRRRGQEARLRCSPMKGHSHVYWYRQLPEEGLKFMVYLQKENIIDESGMPKERFSAEFPKEGPSILRIQQVVRGDSAAYFCASSPPDSLNTEAFFGQGTRLTVV.

The chain recombines TRBV2 with TRBJ1-1; 9 bases are shared with TRBD1. This CDR3 is built from 12 residues. Unmatched junction bases numbered 5, after V lost 10 bases and J lost 5 bases. The germline gives CDR1 SNHLY, CDR2 FYNNEI. The CDR3 loop is CATQTGGTEAFF. The CDR3 DNA sequence: TGTGCCACCCAGACAGGGGGTACTGAAGCTTTCTTT.

This clone was seen only once. The CDR3: CASSSADRATDTQYF. The CDR3 DNA reads as TGTGCCAGCAGTTCCGCGGACAGGGCCACAGATACGCAGTATTTT. This chain connects TRBV28 to TRBJ2-3; 8 bases are a match to TRBD1. Germline CDR1 reads MDHEN; CDR2 reads SYDVKM. Trimming cost V 4 bases and J 2 bases; bases outside gene matches: 5. The CDR3 has 15 amino acids.

The chain recombines TRBV5-1 with TRBJ2-5; TRBD1 agrees at 10 bases. CDR1 and CDR2 from the germline V gene are SGHRS and YFSETQ. The CDR3 is 14 residues long. The V segment lost 4 bases and the J segment 7 bases; nucleotides outside the gene matches: 7. CDR3 DNA sequence: TGCGCCAGCAGCGGAGGACAGGGGGAGGTGACCCAGTACTTC. Amino acid sequence: CASSGGQGEVTQYF.

The chain has TRBV4-1 and TRBJ2-3, with TRBD2 as a possible D gene (7 bases). V lost 3 bases and J 6 bases, leaving 19 bases between the germline ends. Per germline, CDR1 MGHRA and CDR2 YSYEKL. The CDR3 runs to 16 residues. The CDR3 sequence: CASSHGGPILADTQYF. CDR3 DNA sequence: TGCGCCAGCAGCCACGGGGGGCCTATATTAGCTGATACGCAGTATTTT.

The genes are TRBV5-1 and TRBJ1-2, with D maybe TRBD1 (6 bases). V was clipped by 0 bases and J by 3 bases, with 6 bases between them. Germline V gene lookup returns CDR1 SGHRS and CDR2 YFSETQ. This CDR3 is built from 13 residues. The CDR3 DNA is TGCGCCAGCAGCTTGGCAGGGGACTATGGCTACACCTTC. It is translated as CASSLAGDYGYTF.

The chain uses TRBV19 and TRBJ1-6; D gene unclear. Germline lookup yields CDR1 LNHDA and CDR2 SQIVND (reference sequence). Between the trimmed V and J ends, which lost 4 bases and 16 bases, there was a span of 17 bases. This CDR3 has 13 residues. The DNA for the CDR3 is TGTGCCAGTAGTACAGACGGAGCGGGCGCTCTCCACTTT. Amino acids: CASSTDGAGALHF.

The V and J genes are TRBV29-1 and TRBJ1-1; a possible D gene is TRBD1 (5 bases). Trimming shortened V by 5 bases and J by 0 bases, and 10 bases separated the two germline ends. This CDR3 contains 13 residues. Germline CDR1 SQVTM, CDR2 ANQGSEA. In nucleotides, the CDR3 is TGCAGCGTTACCGACAGAGTGAACACTGAAGCTTTCTTT. It codes for CSVTDRVNTEAFF.

This clone has just one count. The chain links TRBV25-1 to TRBJ1-2; 11 bases line up with TRBD1. The CDR3 runs 15 residues. CDR1 MGHDK and CDR2 SYGVNS come from the germline V gene. V was pared by 3 bases and J by 7 bases, with 7 bases of the junction left unmatched. In DNA, the CDR3 is TGTGCCAGCAGTGATTTGGACAGGGGGCTCGGTGGCTACACCTTC. Residues: CASSDLDRGLGGYTF.

V is TRBV4-3 and J is TRBJ1-5; the D is unclear. V lost 2 bases and J 0 bases, leaving 8 bases between the germline ends. The CDR3 contains 15 residues. Germline lookup yields CDR1 LGHNA and CDR2 YSLEER. CDR3 sequence (DNA): TGCGCCAGCAGCCAAAGCCCCAATAGCAATCAGCCCCAGCATTTT. This encodes CASSQSPNSNQPQHF.

The rearrangement uses TRBV19 and TRBJ1-1, with 12 bases aligning to TRBD1. Germline CDR1 and CDR2: LNHDA and SQIVND (reference sequence). This CDR3 has 18 amino acids. J gave up 2 bases and V 5 bases, and 12 bases lay outside the gene matches. The CDR3 loop reads CASSLTGSGTGGNTEAFF. CDR3 nucleotide sequence: TGTGCCAGTAGTCTGACGGGATCGGGGACAGGGGGCAACACTGAAGCTTTCTTT. Full variable domain (outside the CDR3, taken from reference TRBV19 and TRBJ1-1): DGGITQSPKYLFRKEGQNVTLSCEQNLNHDAMYWYRQDPGQGLRLIYYSQIVNDFQKGDIAEGYSVSREKKESFPLTVTSAQKNPTAFYLCASSLTGSGTGGNTEAFFGQGTRLTVV.

The chain has TRBV7-9 and TRBJ2-5, with D perhaps TRBD2 (5 bases). CDR3 size: 15 residues. V was shortened by 5 bases and J by 1 base, with 14 bases between the two germline ends. CDR1 and CDR2 (germline): SEHNR, FQNEAQ (reference sequence). The CDR3 here is CASSPSYEGQETQYF. CDR3 DNA: TGTGCCAGCAGCCCCTCTTATGAGGGCCAAGAGACCCAGTACTTC.

This rearrangement joins TRBV5-4 to TRBJ2-5, with D perhaps given as TRBD1 or TRBD2 (5 bases each). The better agreement between TRBJ2-7 and the DNA end casts doubt on the J call. The CDR3 covers 15 residues. Looked up from germline, CDR1 is SGHNT and CDR2 is YYREEE (reference sequence). The CDR3 is CASSWDRGGSYEQYF. CDR3 DNA: TGTGCCAGCAGTTGGGACCGGGGCGGGTCCTACGAGCAGTACTTC.

This clone turned up a few times. The CDR3 bases are TGTGCCAGCAACCGACAGGGACAGATTAATTCACCCCTCCACTTT. It is translated as CASNRQGQINSPLHF. V usage is TRBV7-9 and J usage is TRBJ1-6, with 7 positions matching TRBD1. After removal of 7 bases from V and 6 bases from J, the junction contained 9 bases not matched to a gene. Germline-derived CDR1 and CDR2 are SEHNR and FQNEAQ (reference sequence). The CDR3 totals 15 residues.

The chain combines TRBV11-2 with TRBJ1-2; D is unclear. Deletions cut 3 bases from V and 6 bases from J, with 11 bases between. Germline CDR1 is SGHAT and CDR2 is FQNNGV. The CDR3 is 13 amino acids. The CDR3 bases are TGTGCCAGCAGCTTCGGCGGCGGGGATGGCTACACCTTC. Its protein is CASSFGGGDGYTF.

The rearrangement uses TRBV7-3 and TRBJ1-1; the D gene is possibly TRBD1 (6 bases). The CDR3 extends over 14 amino acids. The V end lost 1 base, the J end lost 8 bases, and 14 bases lay between the germline ends. Germline loops: CDR1 SGHTA, CDR2 FQGTGA. CDR3 in DNA: TGTGCCAGCAGCTTAATCCCCGGGGGCGCGGAAGCTTTCTTT. Translated, it gives CASSLIPGGAEAFF.

This clone was detected once. The rearrangement joins TRBV7-2 to TRBJ2-5, with 8 bases identical to TRBD2. V gave up 2 bases and J gave up 4 bases; unmatched junction bases: 18. CDR3 size: 19 residues. Germline loops: CDR1 SGHTA, CDR2 FQGNSA. CDR3 sequence: CASSLRGALAAKGGETQYF. The CDR3 nucleotides read TGTGCCAGCAGCTTACGGGGCGCACTAGCGGCCAAAGGGGGAGAGACCCAGTACTTC.

The chain links TRBV2 to TRBJ1-5; a weak D match, TRBD1 (5 bases). Germline V lookup: CDR1 SNHLY, CDR2 FYNNEI. Trimming pared 4 bases from V and 9 bases from J, leaving 10 bases between. This CDR3 spans 12 amino acids. CDR3 loop: CASSVIGAPQHF. For the CDR3, the DNA is TGTGCCAGCAGTGTAATTGGGGCGCCCCAGCATTTT.

The chain carries TRBV19 and TRBJ1-5; 10 nucleotides align to TRBD1. This CDR3 spans 18 amino acids. Trimming at V came to 0 bases and at J to 6 bases, leaving 11 bases not matched to a gene. CDR1 is LNHDA and CDR2 is SQIVND in the germline V gene (reference sequence). The CDR3 DNA reads as TGTGCCAGTAGTATAGATCCGAGGGGACAGGGGTATAGTCAGCCCCAGCATTTT. Protein: CASSIDPRGQGYSQPQHF.

The CDR3 is CASSPAGRYNEKLFF. The CDR3 DNA reads as TGTGCCAGCAGCCCGGCAGGGCGGTATAATGAAAAACTGTTTTTT. V usage is TRBV9 and J usage is TRBJ1-4; maybe TRBD1 (5 bases). Between the trimmed V and J ends, which lost 4 bases and 4 bases, there was a span of 14 bases. Germline CDR1 and CDR2: SGDLS and YYNGEE. The CDR3 contains 15 residues. The entire variable domain, with the rest obtained from reference TRBV9 and TRBJ1-4, is as follows: DSGVTQTPKHLITATGQRVTLRCSPRSGDLSVYWYQQSLDQGLQFLIQYYNGEERAKGNILERFSAQQFPDLHSELNLSSLELGDSALYFCASSPAGRYNEKLFFGSGTQLSVL.

The chain is built from TRBV28 and TRBJ1-5; D might be TRBD1 (5 bases). The CDR3 sequence is 16 residues long. Germline assignment: CDR1 MDHEN and CDR2 SYDVKM. Trimming pared 3 bases from V and 7 bases from J, leaving 19 bases between. The CDR3: CASSFGDAGPRQPQHF. The CDR3 nucleotides read TGTGCCAGCAGTTTTGGGGACGCAGGCCCAAGGCAGCCCCAGCATTTT.

Comments on this clone: This CDR3 is also generated by other DNA sequences in the sample. The chain couples TRBV7-9 to TRBJ2-1, with 9 bases lining up with TRBD2. CDR1 and CDR2 from the germline V gene are SEHNR and FQNEAQ (reference sequence). With V trimmed by 0 bases and J by 2 bases, 2 bases remained unmatched. CDR3 length: 16 residues. The CDR3 nucleotides are TGTGCCAGCAGCTTAGCGCTAGCGGGGACCTACAATGAGCAGTTCTTC. Protein: CASSLALAGTYNEQFF.

This clone was counted a few times. The chain recombines TRBV14 with TRBJ1-2; TRBD1 agrees at 11 bases. V trimming: 2 bases; J trimming: 4 bases; junction bases outside the gene matches: 3. CDR1 is SGHDN, CDR2 FVKESK, per germline. The CDR3 loop spans 15 amino acids. CDR3 protein: CASSQPGTGGYGYTF. Written as DNA, the CDR3 is TGTGCCAGCAGCCAACCCGGGACAGGGGGCTATGGCTACACCTTC.

The chain uses TRBV5-6 and TRBJ2-5; no clear D gene. The V and J ends lost 2 bases and 1 base respectively, with 12 bases between them. The CDR3 extends over 15 amino acids. In germline, CDR1 is SGHDT, CDR2 YYEEEE. CDR3 nucleotides: TGTGCCAGCAGCTTTAACGCCGCCTTCCAAGAGACCCAGTACTTC. It yields the protein CASSFNAAFQETQYF.

The chain is built from TRBV4-2 and TRBJ2-3; the D gene is possibly TRBD2 (6 bases). Trimming cost V 1 base and J 1 base, with 9 bases left between them. This CDR3 is 15 amino acids long. Germline CDR1 is LGHNA and CDR2 is YNFKEQ. This CDR3 reads CASSQAVAGTDTQYF. CDR3 in DNA: TGTGCCAGCAGCCAAGCTGTAGCGGGCACAGATACGCAGTATTTT.